This passage covers 24 T cell receptor beta chains from one sample sequenced in a study of blood T cell repertoires in COVID-19. Data came from immunoSEQ multiplex PCR; TCRdb stores just in-frame clones and leaves some out. The sample has 76,000 or so clones; over 75% are singletons. Sequenced input: peripheral blood. The source is a man aged 50 or older with acute or convalescent COVID-19.

This clone was counted a single time. The J gene is TRBJ1-4, the V gene TRBV28, with D unresolved. The CDR3 length is 14 residues. V lost 1 base and J lost 5, with 8 bases in between. Germline values: CDR1 MDHEN, CDR2 SYDVKM. Here the CDR3 reads CASSLFSENEKLFF. CDR3 nucleotides: TGTGCCAGCAGTTTATTTTCGGAGAATGAAAAACTGTTTTTT.

The CDR3 spells CASSLDGSDEQFF. The CDR3 DNA reads as TGCGCCAGCAGCTTGGATGGTAGCGATGAGCAGTTCTTC. This chain links TRBV5-1 with TRBJ2-1; tentatively, D is TRBD2 (5 bases). The V end was cut by 0 bases, the J end by 8 bases, with 9 bases between. This CDR3 spans 13 amino acids. CDR1 SGHRS and CDR2 YFSETQ come from the germline V gene.

The chain couples TRBV25-1 to TRBJ2-7; possibly TRBD1 for D (6 bases). V gave up 4 bases and J gave up 3 bases, with 13 bases separating them. Germline-derived CDR1 and CDR2 are MGHDK and SYGVNS. This CDR3 is built from 14 residues. The CDR3 DNA is TGTGCCAGCAGTGTGGGAGTAGGGGGCTACGAGCAGTACTTC. Its translation is CASSVGVGGYEQYF.

This chain links TRBV7-9 with TRBJ2-3, with TRBD2 as a possible D gene (5 bases). This CDR3 is built from 16 residues. Germline V lookup: CDR1 SEHNR, CDR2 FQNEAQ (reference sequence). V lost 2 bases, J lost 1 base, and 13 bases lay in between. The CDR3 protein is CASSLQRTGRTDTQYF. As DNA, the CDR3 is TGTGCCAGCAGCTTACAAAGGACTGGTCGCACAGATACGCAGTATTTT.

The chain employs TRBV15 and TRBJ2-7; D is possibly TRBD2 (6 bases). Germline-derived CDR1 and CDR2 are LNHNV and YYDKDF (reference sequence). V was clipped by 1 base and J by 4 bases, with 14 bases between them. The CDR3 runs to 15 residues. This chain's CDR3 is CATSRGRLANYEQYF. CDR3 DNA: TGTGCCACCAGCAGAGGGCGGCTAGCGAATTACGAGCAGTACTTC.

The CDR3 sequence is CAWSVQENTEAFF. Written as DNA, the CDR3 is TGTGCCTGGAGTGTACAGGAGAACACTGAAGCTTTCTTT. The rearrangement links TRBV30 to TRBJ1-1, with a tentative D call TRBD1 (5 bases). The V gene lost 0 bases and the J gene lost 1 base, with 6 bases spanning the gap. Germline CDR1 reads GTSNPN; CDR2 reads SVGIG (reference sequence). This CDR3 spans 13 amino acids.

V and J are TRBV5-6 and TRBJ1-1; possibly TRBD1 for D (6 bases). Trimming pared 3 bases from V and 0 bases from J, leaving 12 bases between. The length of the CDR3 is 15 residues. Germline CDR1 and CDR2: SGHDT and YYEEEE. The CDR3 protein is CASSSETGMNTEAFF. The CDR3 region has the DNA TGTGCCAGCAGCTCAGAGACAGGTATGAACACTGAAGCTTTCTTT.

The chain couples TRBV5-5 to TRBJ2-3; D perhaps matches TRBD2 (7 bases). Germline lookup yields CDR1 SGHKS and CDR2 YYEKEE (reference sequence). This CDR3 is 15 amino acids long. Trimming left V 2 bases short and J 2 bases short, with 12 bases between. CDR3 nucleotide sequence: TGTGCCAGCAGCTTTAGGGGGGGCGTCACAGATACGCAGTATTTT. It specifies CASSFRGGVTDTQYF.

V and J are TRBV19 and TRBJ2-1, with TRBD2 matching 10 bases. This CDR3 region has 11 residues. Per the germline V gene, CDR1 is LNHDA and CDR2 is SQIVND (reference sequence). V dropped 7 bases and J dropped 15; count of bases not matched to a gene: 6. The CDR3, as DNA: TGTGCCAGTACCAGCGGGAGGGCCCGGTTCTTC. Its translation is CASTSGRARFF.

This clone has more than one count but fewer than ten. This chain connects TRBV5-6 to TRBJ1-6; D possibly corresponds to TRBD1 (6 bases). From germline, CDR1 is SGHDT and CDR2 YYEEEE. The CDR3 runs 16 residues. Trimming took 4 bases from V and 8 from J, leaving 19 bases between them. This chain's CDR3 is CASSPGGGAFYSPLHF. In DNA form, the CDR3 reads TGTGCCAGCAGCCCCGGAGGGGGGGCGTTTTATTCACCCCTCCACTTT.

J is TRBJ2-5 and V is TRBV29-1; D gene unclear. The CDR3 runs 12 residues. Trimming removed 4 bases from V and 2 bases from J, with 8 bases in between. Germline V gene data show CDR1 as SQVTM and CDR2 as ANQGSEA. The CDR3 here is CSVGWRQETQYF. In nucleotides, the CDR3 is TGCAGCGTTGGATGGAGACAAGAGACCCAGTACTTC. Using reference TRBV29-1 and TRBJ2-5 for the parts outside the CDR3, the full variable domain is SAVISQKPSRDICQRGTSLTIQCQVDSQVTMMFWYRQQPGQSLTLIATANQGSEATYESGFVIDKFPISRPNLTFSTLTVSNMSPEDSSIYLCSVGWRQETQYFGPGTRLLVL.

This clone was seen only a few times. Other DNA sequences of this sample code for an identical CDR3. V gene TRBV6-2 or TRBV6-3 combines with J gene TRBJ1-1; D not certain. Germline loops: CDR1 MNHEY, CDR2 SVGEGT. V gave up 5 bases and J gave up 0 bases, with 4 bases separating them. The CDR3 extends over 12 amino acids. The CDR3 DNA reads as TGTGCCAGCAGTCGTATGAACACTGAAGCTTTCTTT. Translated: CASSRMNTEAFF.

The V call is TRBV19, the J call TRBJ1-1; D uncertain. The CDR3 is 13 amino acids. CDR1 and CDR2 from the germline V gene are LNHDA and SQIVND (reference sequence). Trimming removed 5 bases from V and 1 base from J, with 8 bases in between. CDR3 coding DNA: TGTGCCAGTAGTTCTAAGCCGAACACTGAAGCTTTCTTT. Its protein is CASSSKPNTEAFF. Full variable domain (rest looked up from reference TRBV19 and TRBJ1-1): DGGITQSPKYLFRKEGQNVTLSCEQNLNHDAMYWYRQDPGQGLRLIYYSQIVNDFQKGDIAEGYSVSREKKESFPLTVTSAQKNPTAFYLCASSSKPNTEAFFGQGTRLTVV.

The V gene is TRBV27, the J gene TRBJ1-6, with 9 positions matching TRBD1. Germline CDR1 is MNHEY and CDR2 is SMNVEV (reference sequence). This CDR3 is 14 amino acids long. Trimming removed 2 bases from V and 9 bases from J; junction bases left unmatched: 2. DNA of the CDR3: TGTGCCAGCAGTTTAGGACAGGGGAGTTCACCCCTCCACTTT. This translates into CASSLGQGSSPLHF.

The chain combines TRBV7-8 with TRBJ2-1, with TRBD2 identical over 10 bases. Trimming took 2 bases from V and 1 from J; bases not matched to a gene: 8. The CDR3 sequence is 18 residues long. Germline CDR1 SGHVS, CDR2 FQNEAQ. CDR3 in DNA: TGTGCCAGCAGCTTACTCCCTAGCGGGGGAAGGTCCTACAATGAGCAGTTCTTC. Protein product: CASSLLPSGGRSYNEQFF.

The CDR3 nucleotides are TGCAGCGTTGTTCGGGGGACTGAAGCTTTCTTT. Its translation: CSVVRGTEAFF. This chain links TRBV29-1 with TRBJ1-1, with D perhaps TRBD1 (5 bases). This CDR3 is built from 11 residues. V dropped 4 bases and J dropped 5 bases, with 8 bases sitting between them. Germline-derived CDR1 and CDR2 are SQVTM and ANQGSEA.

This sequence joins TRBV29-1 and TRBJ1-1; weak D call: TRBD1 (5 bases). CDR3 length equals 13 residues. V lost 4 bases and J lost 5, with 14 bases in between. Germline lookup yields CDR1 SQVTM and CDR2 ANQGSEA. The CDR3 sequence is CSVGQSPGTEAFF. CDR3 nucleotide sequence: TGCAGCGTTGGACAGTCCCCGGGTACTGAAGCTTTCTTT.

The rearrangement uses TRBV10-3 and TRBJ2-7, with D perhaps TRBD2 (5 bases). Deletions cut 0 bases from V and 6 bases from J, with 9 bases between. Germline V gene lookup returns CDR1 ENHRY and CDR2 SYGVKD. The CDR3 runs 13 residues. In nucleotides, the CDR3 is TGTGCCATCAGTGAGTCGGGCGAGGGCGAGCAGTACTTC. This translates into CAISESGEGEQYF.

This chain uses TRBV28 with TRBJ1-1; D is ambiguous. Germline V gene sequence: CDR1 MDHEN, CDR2 SYDVKM. This CDR3 is built from 13 residues. V lost 5 bases to trimming and J lost 10 bases, with 17 bases between them. The chain's CDR3 is CASSLPVLLGAFF. The CDR3 nucleotides are TGTGCCAGCAGTCTTCCGGTCCTTCTAGGAGCTTTCTTT.

The chain links TRBV27 to TRBJ1-1; D is perhaps TRBD1 (6 bases). Germline values: CDR1 MNHEY, CDR2 SMNVEV (reference sequence). This CDR3 is built from 14 residues. V gave up 6 bases and J gave up 5 bases, with 16 bases separating them. The CDR3 region is CASSYLTGSTEAFF. In nucleotides, the CDR3 is TGTGCCAGCAGCTACCTCACAGGGTCGACTGAAGCTTTCTTT.

The genes are TRBV7-2 and TRBJ2-1, with TRBD1 identical over 9 bases. This CDR3 comprises 17 residues. CDR1 and CDR2 (germline): SGHTA, FQGNSA. Unmatched junction bases numbered 11, after V lost 0 bases and J lost 8 bases. The CDR3 DNA reads as TGTGCCAGCAGCTTAGCGTTATGGGGGACAGGGAAGGATGAGCAGTTCTTC. Translating gives CASSLALWGTGKDEQFF.

CDR3 DNA: TGTGCCAGCAGTTTAGGGGACAGTCATAACTATGGCTACACCTTC. It yields the protein CASSLGDSHNYGYTF. The chain has TRBV28 and TRBJ1-2; TRBD1 agrees at 7 bases. The CDR3 extends over 15 amino acids. Germline CDR1 and CDR2: MDHEN and SYDVKM. Losses at the gene ends were 2 bases for V and 1 base for J; bases not matched to a gene: 4.

V is TRBV5-1 and J is TRBJ2-5; 9 nucleotides match TRBD1. The CDR3 contains 14 residues. Per germline, CDR1 SGHRS and CDR2 YFSETQ. V shed 4 bases, J shed 5 bases, and the junction held 6 bases outside the gene matches. The CDR3 is CASSTTGGGETQYF. The CDR3 region has the DNA TGCGCCAGCAGCACAACAGGGGGCGGGGAGACCCAGTACTTC. Based on the CDR3 plus reference TRBV5-1 and TRBJ2-5, the full variable domain is KAGVTQTPRYLIKTRGQQVTLSCSPISGHRSVSWYQQTPGQGLQFLFEYFSETQRNKGNFPGRFSGRQFSNSRSEMNVSTLELGDSALYLCASSTTGGGETQYFGPGTRLLVL.

The chain uses TRBV7-9 and TRBJ1-4, with 9 bases lining up with TRBD1. Germline values: CDR1 SEHNR, CDR2 FQNEAQ (reference sequence). The CDR3 contains 15 residues. Trimming cost V 5 bases and J 4 bases; bases outside gene matches: 5. The chain's CDR3 is CASSPGTGNNEKLFF. CDR3 nucleotides: TGTGCCAGCAGCCCGGGGACAGGGAATAATGAAAAACTGTTTTTT.